Below are 18 T cell receptor beta chains sequenced from a single sample in a study of blood T cell repertoires in COVID-19. This table comes from immunoSEQ multiplex PCR, and its TCRdb copy is limited to in-frame clones, with some not included. Among 250,000 to 350,000 clones, approximately 90% were seen once, and the ten largest hold around 0.84%. The sample comprised peripheral blood. The receptors stem from a young man with acute or convalescent COVID-19.

The chain uses TRBV10-1 and TRBJ2-7, with 11 bases that match TRBD2. V lost 0 bases to trimming and J lost 7 bases; unmatched junction nucleotides: 8. The germline gives CDR1 WNHNN, CDR2 SYGVQD (reference sequence). The length of the CDR3 is 16 residues. The CDR3 DNA sequence: TGCGCCAGCAGTGAGTCCGTAGCGGGGGGGTTGAGGGAGCAGTACTTC. Its protein product is CASSESVAGGLREQYF.

The chain couples TRBV25-1 to TRBJ2-1; TRBD1 matches at 8 bases. The CDR3 sequence is 15 residues long. Germline CDR1 and CDR2: MGHDK and SYGVNS. J gave up 6 bases and V 2 bases, and 6 bases lay outside the gene matches. This CDR3 reads CASSERGQGGNEQFF. The CDR3 nucleotides are TGTGCCAGCAGTGAACGAGGACAGGGAGGCAATGAGCAGTTCTTC.

The V call is TRBV5-1, the J call TRBJ2-3; D is perhaps TRBD2 (6 bases). This CDR3 spans 17 amino acids. V lost 3 bases to trimming and J lost 3 bases, with 20 bases between them. Germline loops: CDR1 SGHRS, CDR2 YFSETQ. Here the CDR3 reads CASSSANRDSLTDTQYF. DNA of the CDR3: TGCGCCAGCAGCTCTGCAAACCGGGACTCGCTAACAGATACGCAGTATTTT.

V usage is TRBV2 and J usage is TRBJ2-1; D is possibly TRBD1 (6 bases). V lost 8 bases and J 2 bases, leaving 16 bases between the germline ends. Germline CDR1 SNHLY, CDR2 FYNNEI. The CDR3 has 15 amino acids. The CDR3 reads CASGYSGDAYNEQFF. As DNA, the CDR3 is TGTGCCAGCGGGTACTCAGGGGATGCCTACAATGAGCAGTTCTTC. The variable domain in full, with the rest retrieved from reference TRBV2 and TRBJ2-1, is EPEVTQTPSHQVTQMGQEVILRCVPISNHLYFYWYRQILGQKVEFLVSFYNNEISEKSEIFDDQFSVERPDGSNFTLKIRSTKLEDSAMYFCASGYSGDAYNEQFFGPGTRLTVL.

The chain couples TRBV18 to TRBJ1-1; TRBD1 might be the D (5 bases). Trimming removed 3 bases at V and 5 bases at J, with 13 bases between. The CDR3 runs 14 residues. CDR1 is KGHSH and CDR2 is LQKENI in the germline V gene. The CDR3 DNA reads TGTGCCAGCTCACCGGTGTTTGGGGGGACTGAAGCTTTCTTT. It encodes CASSPVFGGTEAFF.

V is TRBV6-5 and J is TRBJ1-5; 8 positions match TRBD1. J was trimmed by 4 bases and V by 11 bases; bases with no gene match: 7. This CDR3 is built from 13 residues. In germline, CDR1 is MNHEY, CDR2 SVGAGI. The CDR3 here is CAGQGIGNQPQHF. CDR3 bases: TGTGCCGGACAGGGTATAGGGAATCAGCCCCAGCATTTT.

About this clone itself: A read error may account for a junction end that differs from germline. The chain joins TRBV19 to TRBJ1-1; TRBD1 matches at 7 bases. CDR1 is LNHDA and CDR2 is SQIVND in the germline V gene (reference sequence). This CDR3 comprises 16 residues. The CDR3 DNA follows: TGTGCCAGTAGTACCCTACCCGAGACAGGGAACCCTGAAGCTTTCTTT. It codes for CASSTLPETGNPEAFF.

This clone appeared a single time. The chain combines TRBV27 with TRBJ2-5; unclear D gene. This CDR3 is 12 amino acids long. The germline V gene has CDR1 MNHEY and CDR2 SMNVEV (reference sequence). V lost 6 bases and J 0 bases, leaving 5 bases between the germline ends. The CDR3 loop is CASRTNQETQYF. Written as DNA, the CDR3 is TGTGCCAGCAGAACAAACCAAGAGACCCAGTACTTC.

In this sample, this clone turned up once. V usage is TRBV19 and J usage is TRBJ1-2; D unresolved. Per the germline V gene, CDR1 is LNHDA and CDR2 is SQIVND (reference sequence). The germline V and J ends were trimmed by 3 bases and 0 bases, with 8 bases remaining between them. This CDR3 contains 14 residues. In DNA, the CDR3 is TGTGCCAGTAGTATGGGCAGGTCTAACTATGGCTACACCTTC. Its translation: CASSMGRSNYGYTF.

A single count supports this clone. The chain combines TRBV19 with TRBJ1-2, with a possible D match to TRBD1 (5 bases). The germline gives CDR1 LNHDA, CDR2 SQIVND (reference sequence). The CDR3 runs 15 residues. V was shortened by 7 bases and J by 7 bases, with 22 bases between the two germline ends. The CDR3 DNA reads TGTGCCAGTACCAAGAGCCAGGGAGGTAGGATTGGCTACACCTTC. Amino acid sequence: CASTKSQGGRIGYTF.

The V call is TRBV5-4, the J call TRBJ2-7, with 7 bases aligning to TRBD1. Germline CDR1 SGHNT, CDR2 YYREEE (reference sequence). This CDR3 spans 15 amino acids. J was trimmed by 3 bases and V by 4 bases; bases with no gene match: 10. CDR3: CASSTSGTDIYEQYF. Here the CDR3 DNA reads TGTGCCAGCAGCACATCCGGGACAGACATCTACGAGCAGTACTTC.

This clone was seen only once. V gene TRBV7-3 combines with J gene TRBJ1-1; D is possibly TRBD1 (6 bases). This CDR3 contains 14 residues. Trimming pared 3 bases from V and 1 base from J, leaving 9 bases between. Per the germline V gene, CDR1 is SGHTA and CDR2 is FQGTGA. The CDR3 nucleotides are TGTGCCAGCAGCTTTCGGGGACAGAACACTGAAGCTTTCTTT. Protein sequence: CASSFRGQNTEAFF.

The CDR3 region has the DNA TGTGCCACCGGGGGGACAGGGCCAAGTGAGCAGTACTTC. It translates to CATGGTGPSEQYF. The rearrangement joins TRBV10-3 to TRBJ2-7; TRBD1 aligns across 9 bases. The CDR3 covers 13 residues. Germline loops: CDR1 ENHRY, CDR2 SYGVKD. The V and J ends lost 10 bases and 7 bases, in that order; junction bases with no gene match: 11.

This chain links TRBV10-3 with TRBJ2-2; 7 nucleotides align to TRBD1. J was trimmed by 2 bases and V by 6 bases; bases with no gene match: 3. The V gene's germline CDR1 is ENHRY and CDR2 SYGVKD. The CDR3 consists of 14 residues. CDR3 sequence reads: CAIRGTVNTGELFF. The DNA for the CDR3 is TGTGCCATCAGGGGGACAGTTAACACCGGGGAGCTGTTTTTT.

The chain recombines TRBV6-6 with TRBJ2-5; D gene uncertain. The CDR3 extends over 12 amino acids. The V gene lost 2 bases and the J gene lost 4 bases, with 5 bases spanning the gap. Germline V gene data show CDR1 as MNHNY and CDR2 as SVGAGI (reference sequence). The CDR3 sequence: CASSYPVETQYF. The DNA for the CDR3 is TGTGCCAGCAGTTACCCGGTAGAGACCCAGTACTTC.

The chain combines TRBV11-2 with TRBJ1-3; 8 nucleotides agree with TRBD1. The junction had 9 bases not matched to a gene; V was cut back by 6 bases and J by 2 bases. CDR3 size: 16 residues. Germline V lookup: CDR1 SGHAT, CDR2 FQNNGV. The CDR3 DNA reads TGTGCCAGCAGACGAGGACAGGGTAGCGCTGGAAACACCATATATTTT. Translated, it gives CASRRGQGSAGNTIYF.

CDR3 sequence (DNA): TGTGCCAGCTCACCAACCCAACAGGGGATCACTGAAGCTTTCTTT. Translating it yields CASSPTQQGITEAFF. This sequence joins TRBV18 and TRBJ1-1; 7 positions agree with TRBD1. With V trimmed by 2 bases and J by 4 bases, 7 bases remained unmatched. Germline values: CDR1 KGHSH, CDR2 LQKENI. The CDR3 is 15 amino acids.

This chain links TRBV2 with TRBJ1-6; possibly TRBD1 for D (5 bases). With 5 bases removed from V and 7 bases from J, the gap between germline ends came to 9 bases. Germline V lookup: CDR1 SNHLY, CDR2 FYNNEI. The CDR3 sequence is 13 residues long. The CDR3 DNA sequence: TGTGCCAGCAGTAACAACAGGAATTCACCCCTCCACTTT. Translating it yields CASSNNRNSPLHF.